This TCR beta chain was sequenced during a study of blood T cell repertoires in COVID-19. The method was immunoSEQ multiplex PCR; TCRdb's version includes in-frame clones alone and lacks a portion of them. The sample records 250,000 to 350,000 clones, about 90% being singletons. The V end lost 2 bases, the J end lost 5 bases, and 6 bases lay between the germline ends. The CDR3 has 12 amino acids. Germline lookup yields CDR1 MDHEN and CDR2 SYDVKM. The material sequenced was peripheral blood. The chain uses TRBV28 and TRBJ1-2, with D hard to call. This TCR came from a woman between 25 and 40 years old with COVID-19, enrolled during active disease. The CDR3 loop is CASSLAGYGYTF. For the CDR3, the DNA is TGTGCCAGCAGTTTAGCGGGATATGGCTACACCTTC.